Included here is one TCR beta chain sequence, with context. Here immunoSEQ multiplex PCR was the method, and the copy in TCRdb shows in-frame clones only, minus some. The table records about 240,000 clones, roughly 86% of them present only once. This sample was taken from a study of blood T cell repertoires in COVID-19. This CDR3 is built from 15 residues. V was clipped by 4 bases and J by 3 bases; unmatched bases: 1. Looked up from germline, CDR1 is LGHDT and CDR2 is YNNKEL (reference sequence). The TCR was taken from a woman aged 25 to 39 with acute or convalescent COVID-19. The chain has TRBV3-1 (or the pseudogene TRBV3-2) and TRBJ2-1, with TRBD2 matching over 12 bases. Sequencing was carried out using peripheral blood. The CDR3 here is CASSPSGRGYNEQFF. CDR3 DNA: TGTGCCAGCAGCCCTAGCGGGAGGGGCTACAATGAGCAGTTCTTC.